This T cell receptor (beta chain) originates from a study of cytomegalovirus exposure and HLA in healthy donors. Study as a whole: The Caucasian-associated ancestry cluster contained approximately 81% of the roughly 370 genotyped donors.

As to this clone: The antigen is undetermined.

CDR3 length: 13 residues. Trimming left V 5 bases short and J 12 bases short, with 17 bases between. CDR1 and CDR2 (germline): MNHEY, SVGAGI. Primers included in the PCR were 60 Vbeta and 13 Jbeta primers. Assay used: immunoSEQ multiplex PCR; TCRdb lists only in-frame clones, some missing. The data contain 160,000 or so clones, around 83% of them singletons. Study conclusions and caveats: TCR beta V- and J-gene trimming was later associated with a missense DCLRE1C variant.

This receptor was obtained from a man in his fifties in good health and CMV-seropositive. The chain combines TRBV6-5 with TRBJ2-1; no clear D. Sample: PBMCs. The CDR3, as DNA: TGTGCCAGCAGTAGCCAGGATCGATTGTGGCAGTTCTTC. Translating gives CASSSQDRLWQFF.